These 18 T cell receptor beta chains came from one sample sequenced in a study of cytomegalovirus exposure and HLA in healthy donors. The PCR used 60 Vbeta and 13 Jbeta primers. The method was immunoSEQ multiplex PCR; TCRdb's version includes in-frame clones alone and lacks a portion of them. The table lists tens of thousands of clones, less than 80% of them singletons. Sequences were obtained from PBMCs. These TCRs come from a male donor in good health and CMV-seronegative.

The J gene is TRBJ1-3, the V gene TRBV28, with a possible D match to TRBD1 (6 bases). The CDR3 spans 14 residues. Germline lookup yields CDR1 MDHEN and CDR2 SYDVKM. Between the trimmed V and J ends, which lost 9 bases and 2 bases, there was a span of 14 bases. The CDR3 loop is CASLQGRPGNTIYF. The CDR3 region has the DNA TGTGCCAGTCTACAGGGTAGGCCTGGAAACACCATATATTTT.

The J gene is TRBJ2-2, the V gene TRBV5-1, with TRBD1 matching over 8 bases. The CDR3 loop spans 16 amino acids. Germline loops: CDR1 SGHRS, CDR2 YFSETQ. Germline trimming cut 4 bases from V and 4 bases from J; bases unmatched to any gene: 9. The CDR3 loop reads CASSPRQGSSTGELFF. The CDR3, as DNA: TGCGCCAGCAGCCCTAGACAGGGGTCGAGCACCGGGGAGCTGTTTTTT.

The chain combines TRBV5-1 with TRBJ2-7; TRBD1 aligns across 9 bases. The CDR3 runs 14 residues. Germline trimming cut 5 bases from V and 0 bases from J; bases unmatched to any gene: 3. Germline lookup yields CDR1 SGHRS and CDR2 YFSETQ. The CDR3 loop is CASSWDRASYEQYF. CDR3 nucleotide sequence: TGCGCCAGCAGTTGGGACAGGGCCTCCTACGAGCAGTACTTC.

The chain links TRBV7-2 to TRBJ1-2, with D perhaps TRBD1 (6 bases). Germline V gives CDR1 SGHTA, CDR2 FQGNSA. The CDR3 totals 13 residues. Between the trimmed V and J ends, which lost 5 bases and 8 bases, there was a span of 15 bases. The DNA of the CDR3 is TGTGCCAGCAGCGTCACGGGGGGGCGCGGCTACACCTTC. Its protein is CASSVTGGRGYTF.

J is TRBJ2-4 and V is TRBV7-9; tentatively, D is TRBD1 (6 bases). CDR3 length equals 17 residues. V lost 5 bases and J 0 bases, leaving 17 bases between the germline ends. Germline CDR1 is SEHNR and CDR2 is FQNEAQ (reference sequence). As DNA, the CDR3 is TGTGCCAGCAGCCCAACCTGGGGGCGGCTAGCCAAAAACATTCAGTACTTC. The encoded protein is CASSPTWGRLAKNIQYF.

This clone was counted a single time. The chain combines TRBV6-5 with TRBJ2-7; the match to TRBD1 covers 7 bases. The CDR3 consists of 12 residues. CDR1 and CDR2 (germline): MNHEY, SVGAGI. V lost 5 bases and J lost 4; bases outside the gene matches: 2. Here the CDR3 reads CASSRQGYEQYF. As DNA, the CDR3 is TGTGCCAGCAGTCGACAGGGATACGAGCAGTACTTC.

This clone was observed a few times. The chain is built from TRBV28 and TRBJ1-3, with 10 positions matching TRBD1. V lost 5 bases to trimming and J lost 4 bases; unmatched junction nucleotides: 5. Germline V gene lookup returns CDR1 MDHEN and CDR2 SYDVKM. The CDR3 is 15 residues long. The CDR3 sequence: CASSGRDRGGNTIYF. The CDR3 DNA follows: TGTGCCAGCAGTGGCCGGGACAGGGGAGGAAACACCATATATTTT.

This chain uses TRBV14 with TRBJ1-5; D ambiguous. This CDR3 is 13 amino acids long. The V end was cut by 1 base, the J end by 7 bases, with 8 bases between. Germline values: CDR1 SGHDN, CDR2 FVKESK. DNA for the CDR3: TGTGCCAGCAGCCAAGGCTGGGAGCAGCCCCAGCATTTT. Encoded protein: CASSQGWEQPQHF.

This CDR3 is CASRILNYGYTF. CDR3 bases: TGTGCCAGCAGAATTCTTAACTATGGCTACACCTTC. The chain employs TRBV28 and TRBJ1-2; D is undetermined. Germline V lookup: CDR1 MDHEN, CDR2 SYDVKM. Trimming left V 6 bases short and J 1 base short, with 6 bases between. The CDR3 extends over 12 amino acids.

This chain links TRBV5-4 with TRBJ1-2; 7 bases map to TRBD1. The CDR3 is 14 residues long. From germline, CDR1 is SGHNT and CDR2 YYREEE (reference sequence). Germline trimming cut 4 bases from V and 6 bases from J; bases unmatched to any gene: 9. The CDR3 loop reads CASSMGQRLNGYTF. In nucleotides, the CDR3 is TGTGCCAGCAGCATGGGACAGAGGTTGAATGGCTACACCTTC.

This chain uses TRBV18 with TRBJ2-1; 11 bases are shared with TRBD1. From germline, CDR1 is KGHSH and CDR2 LQKENI. V dropped 4 bases and J dropped 3; count of bases not matched to a gene: 11. The CDR3 is made up of 18 amino acids. The CDR3: CASSLNWRTGGLYNEQFF. CDR3 DNA: TGTGCCAGCTCACTTAACTGGAGGACAGGGGGCCTCTACAATGAGCAGTTCTTC.

The chain joins TRBV2 to TRBJ2-7; D may be TRBD2 (6 bases). V lost 4 bases to trimming and J lost 0 bases, with 10 bases between them. The CDR3 is 14 amino acids. CDR1 SNHLY and CDR2 FYNNEI come from the germline V gene. The CDR3 DNA follows: TGTGCCAGCAGTGCCGGGACTGTCTCCTACGAGCAGTACTTC. It is translated as CASSAGTVSYEQYF.

The count of this clone is one. This sequence joins TRBV25-1 and TRBJ1-4, with unresolved D. The CDR3 is 15 residues long. Germline V lookup: CDR1 MGHDK, CDR2 SYGVNS. Trimming removed 3 bases at V and 1 base at J, with 9 bases between. CDR3 region: CASSDTTGTNEKLFF. The CDR3, as DNA: TGTGCCAGCAGTGATACTACGGGAACTAATGAAAAACTGTTTTTT.

The gene calls are TRBV2 and TRBJ1-5, with D maybe TRBD1 (5 bases). Germline V CDR1 and CDR2: SNHLY, FYNNEI. This CDR3 spans 15 amino acids. The V end lost 7 bases, the J end lost 0 bases, and 13 bases lay between the germline ends. CDR3 bases: TGTGCCAGCACATTAGCAGGGCGTAGCAATCAGCCCCAGCATTTT. Its protein is CASTLAGRSNQPQHF.

The V gene is TRBV4-3, the J gene TRBJ2-2; weak D call: TRBD2 (6 bases). The CDR3 runs to 15 residues. The germline V and J ends were trimmed by 5 bases and 4 bases, with 14 bases remaining between them. In germline, CDR1 is LGHNA, CDR2 YSLEER. As DNA, the CDR3 is TGCGCCAGCAGCGGGGGGACGCCTTCCACCGGGGAGCTGTTTTTT. Protein sequence: CASSGGTPSTGELFF.

The rearrangement joins TRBV9 to TRBJ1-3, with D perhaps TRBD1 (6 bases). This CDR3 is 16 amino acids long. Germline CDR1 SGDLS, CDR2 YYNGEE. V was pared by 3 bases and J by 1 base, with 14 bases between. CDR3 DNA sequence: TGTGCCAGCAGCGCCAGCCTACAGGGATCTGGAAACACCATATATTTT. This sequence encodes CASSASLQGSGNTIYF.

This clone was recorded only once. The CDR3 reads CASSSIPYNQPQHF. DNA for the CDR3: TGTGCCAGCAGTTCTATCCCATACAATCAGCCCCAGCATTTT. The V and J genes are TRBV27 and TRBJ1-5; no firm D call. The CDR3 is made up of 14 amino acids. Per germline, CDR1 MNHEY and CDR2 SMNVEV (reference sequence). V was shortened by 4 bases and J by 3 bases, with 10 bases between the two germline ends.

The chain links TRBV15 to TRBJ1-4; the match to TRBD1 covers 7 bases. Germline CDR1 and CDR2: LNHNV and YYDKDF (reference sequence). With V trimmed by 2 bases and J by 8 bases, 8 bases remained unmatched. CDR3 length: 15 residues. DNA for the CDR3: TGTGCCACCAGCAGACGCAGGGGGGATGAAGAAAAACTGTTTTTT. It is translated as CATSRRRGDEEKLFF.